Following are 4 T cell receptor beta chains from one sample sequenced in a study of shared clonotypes between healthy human individuals. The repertoire was sequenced with immunoSEQ multiplex PCR; TCRdb's copy has only in-frame clones and lacks some. This table has more than 1,200,000 clones, about 98.5% appearing once. The source material was naive CD4+ T cells sorted from blood. Subset noted: CD45RA+ positively selected. The receptors here all came from a man younger than 40 in good health.

The chain joins TRBV15 to TRBJ1-1; D uncertain. V was pared by 0 bases and J by 5 bases, with 10 bases between. Germline lookup yields CDR1 LNHNV and CDR2 YYDKDF (reference sequence). The CDR3 covers 14 residues. The CDR3 DNA is TGTGCCACCAGCAGAGATTTTGGGTGGACTGAAGCTTTCTTT. Protein sequence: CATSRDFGWTEAFF.

The chain employs TRBV5-6 and TRBJ1-5; 9 bases are shared with TRBD1. Per germline, CDR1 SGHDT and CDR2 YYEEEE. This CDR3 has 16 amino acids. V lost 4 bases and J lost 1; bases outside the gene matches: 6. The CDR3 nucleotides are TGTGCCAGCAGCCTCTACAGGGGGCAGAGCAATCAGCCCCAGCATTTT. Translation gives CASSLYRGQSNQPQHF.

This clone appeared once. The rearrangement joins TRBV11-3 to TRBJ1-5, with D maybe TRBD1 (6 bases). V was clipped by 0 bases and J by 0 bases, with 9 bases between them. The germline V gene has CDR1 SGHNT and CDR2 YENEEA. The CDR3 is 16 amino acids. For the CDR3, the DNA is TGTGCCAGCAGCTTAGAGACAGGTTATAGCAATCAGCCCCAGCATTTT. This encodes CASSLETGYSNQPQHF.

This chain connects TRBV4-3 to TRBJ2-2; 7 bases map to TRBD1. After removal of 3 bases from V and 5 bases from J, the junction contained 3 bases not matched to a gene. The CDR3 has 14 amino acids. Per germline, CDR1 LGHNA and CDR2 YSLEER. Here the CDR3 reads CASSQVQGTGELFF. The CDR3 DNA follows: TGCGCCAGCAGCCAGGTACAGGGGACCGGGGAGCTGTTTTTT.